The clone carrying this T cell receptor (beta chain) has only one observation. The record originates from a study of blood T cell repertoires in COVID-19. Study details: Acute and convalescent COVID-19 specimens originated in the United States, Italy and Spain. T cells, B-cell-depleted T cells, or PBMCs supplied cDNA or gDNA.

Original methodology: Reference gene primers were amplified, and this amplification served to estimate nucleated cell counts. The table came from immunoSEQ multiplex PCR; TCRdb's copy has only in-frame clones and leaves some out. D and trimming come from the DNA, and the V and J calls and clone size come from that table. The repertoire has approximately 46,000 clones, approximately 81% of them found once; the top ten carry 13%. V was clipped by 0 bases and J by 6 bases, with 6 bases between them. Germline assignment: CDR1 MGHRA and CDR2 YSYEKL. The CDR3 sequence is 13 residues long. V gene TRBV4-1 combines with J gene TRBJ2-1; D is ambiguous. The sequencing input was peripheral blood. The TCR sequence derives from a woman in her seventies in a cohort sampled during active COVID-19. CDR3 coding DNA: TGCGCCAGCAGCCAAGACCGTTTCAATGAGCAGTTCTTC. Translated, it gives CASSQDRFNEQFF.